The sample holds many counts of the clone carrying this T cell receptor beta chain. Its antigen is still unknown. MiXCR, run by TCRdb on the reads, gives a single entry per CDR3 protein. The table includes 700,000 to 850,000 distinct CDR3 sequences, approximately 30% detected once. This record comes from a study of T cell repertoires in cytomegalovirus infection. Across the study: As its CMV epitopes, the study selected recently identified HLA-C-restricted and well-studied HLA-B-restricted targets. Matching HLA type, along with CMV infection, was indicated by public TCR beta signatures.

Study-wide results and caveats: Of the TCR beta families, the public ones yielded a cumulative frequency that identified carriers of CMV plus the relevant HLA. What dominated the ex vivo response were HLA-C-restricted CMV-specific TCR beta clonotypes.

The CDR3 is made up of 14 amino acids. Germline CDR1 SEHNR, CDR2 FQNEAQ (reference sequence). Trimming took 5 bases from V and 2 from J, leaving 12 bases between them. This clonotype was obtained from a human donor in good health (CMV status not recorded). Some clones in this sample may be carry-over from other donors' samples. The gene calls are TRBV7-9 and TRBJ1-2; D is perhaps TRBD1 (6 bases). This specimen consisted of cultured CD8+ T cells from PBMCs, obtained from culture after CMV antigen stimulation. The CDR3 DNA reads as TGTGCCAGCAGCCCTCGAGGGGGGAACTATGGCTACACCTTC. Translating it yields CASSPRGGNYGYTF.